This T cell receptor (beta chain) was captured by sequencing in a study of T cell responses to AZD1222 COVID-19 vaccine. Study at large: Pooling covered second doses at about 4 or about 12 weeks. General observations from the study: At 160-218 and 743-854, vaccine-associated CD4 TCRs were dominant, and they spanned spike.

TCRdb keeps only in-frame clones here, not all; method: immunoSEQ multiplex PCR. This sample carries 55,000 to 75,000 clones, roughly 85% of them seen once, and the ten largest clones take around 21%. V lost 10 bases to trimming and J lost 8 bases, with 17 bases between them. Germline lookup yields CDR1 LNHDA and CDR2 SQIVND (reference sequence). This CDR3 spans 12 amino acids. On this clone itself: The antigen is not known.

The sequencing here drew on peripheral blood, taken on day 0 of AZD1222 vaccination. The clonotype was recovered from an adult in good health. J is TRBJ1-2 and V is TRBV19; no clear D gene. CDR3 loop: CATRDVKAGYTF. DNA of the CDR3: TGTGCCACCAGAGACGTCAAGGCCGGCTACACCTTC.